Detailed here is one TCR beta chain. Authors' analysis steps: Using reference gene primer amplification, nucleated cell counts were estimated. Here immunoSEQ multiplex PCR was the method, and the copy in TCRdb shows in-frame clones only, minus some. The DNA was the basis for D and trimming; V, J and clone size are from that table. The sample includes 180,000 or so clones, approximately 89% of them seen just once. These data originate in a study of blood T cell repertoires in COVID-19. On the study more broadly: Samples came from the United States, Italy and Spain, spanning acute and convalescent COVID-19. The cDNA or gDNA used as material had been derived from T cells, B-cell-depleted T cells, or PBMCs.

The CDR3 is 16 amino acids. V dropped 2 bases and J dropped 4 bases, with 17 bases sitting between them. Germline V CDR1 and CDR2: MDHEN, SYDVKM. This sequence joins TRBV28 and TRBJ1-2; D not certain. Sequenced: peripheral blood. The TCR sequence derives from a woman aged 25 to 39 with acute or convalescent COVID-19. The DNA for the CDR3 is TGTGCCAGCAGTTTAGGATACACGACTTCTTCCTATGGCTACACCTTC. Amino acid sequence: CASSLGYTTSSYGYTF.